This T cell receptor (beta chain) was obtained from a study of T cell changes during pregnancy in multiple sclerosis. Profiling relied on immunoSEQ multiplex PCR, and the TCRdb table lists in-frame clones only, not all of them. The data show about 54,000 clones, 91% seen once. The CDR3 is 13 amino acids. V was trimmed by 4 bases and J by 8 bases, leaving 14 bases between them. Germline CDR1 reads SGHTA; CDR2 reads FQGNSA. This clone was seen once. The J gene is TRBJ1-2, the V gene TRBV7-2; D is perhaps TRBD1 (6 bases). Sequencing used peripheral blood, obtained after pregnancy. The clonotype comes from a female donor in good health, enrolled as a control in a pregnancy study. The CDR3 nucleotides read TGTGCCAGCAGCTCCCAAACAGGGCAGGGCTACACCTTC. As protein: CASSSQTGQGYTF.